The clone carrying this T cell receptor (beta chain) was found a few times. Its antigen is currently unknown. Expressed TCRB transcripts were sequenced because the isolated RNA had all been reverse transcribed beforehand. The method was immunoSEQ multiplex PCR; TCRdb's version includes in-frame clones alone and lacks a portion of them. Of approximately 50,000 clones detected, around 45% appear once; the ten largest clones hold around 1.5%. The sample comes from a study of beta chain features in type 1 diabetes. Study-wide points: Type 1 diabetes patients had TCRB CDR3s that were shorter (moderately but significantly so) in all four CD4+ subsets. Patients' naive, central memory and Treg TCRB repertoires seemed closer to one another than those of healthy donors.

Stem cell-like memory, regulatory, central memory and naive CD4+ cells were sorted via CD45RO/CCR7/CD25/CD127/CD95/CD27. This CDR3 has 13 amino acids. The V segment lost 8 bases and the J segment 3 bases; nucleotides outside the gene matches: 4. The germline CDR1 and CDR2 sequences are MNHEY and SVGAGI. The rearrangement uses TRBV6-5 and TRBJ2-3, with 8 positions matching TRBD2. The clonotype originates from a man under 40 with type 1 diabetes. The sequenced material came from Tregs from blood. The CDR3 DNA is TGTGCCAGCGGTGCTAGCGGGACAGATACGCAGTATTTT. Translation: CASGASGTDTQYF.